The 6 T cell receptor beta chains presented below share a single source sample, sequenced in a study of T cell repertoires in cytomegalovirus infection. Their antigens are not known. TCRdb fed the reads into MiXCR, producing one record per CDR3 protein. The data contain around 710,000 distinct CDR3 sequences, around 29% of them singletons. The sample in question was cultured CD8+ T cells from PBMCs, obtained from culture after CMV antigen stimulation. The origin of the receptors is a human donor in good health (CMV status not recorded). Some clones in this sample may be carry-over from other donors' samples.

This clonotype has just a few counts. The V gene is TRBV27, the J gene TRBJ2-1; 10 bases fit TRBD2. J gave up 8 bases and V 5 bases, and 9 bases lay outside the gene matches. Germline CDR1 reads MNHEY; CDR2 reads SMNVEV (reference sequence). The CDR3 is 15 residues long. CDR3 coding DNA: TGTGCCAGCAGTCCAGCGGGGGGGCCTTACTATGAGCAGTTCTTC. Translation gives CASSPAGGPYYEQFF.

The sample holds a few counts of this clonotype. The J gene is TRBJ1-4, the V gene TRBV20-1; 8 bases are shared with TRBD1. The CDR3 is made up of 12 amino acids. The V and J ends lost 3 bases and 6 bases, in that order; junction bases with no gene match: 0. Germline V lookup: CDR1 DFQATT, CDR2 SNEGSKA (reference sequence). CDR3 in amino acids: CSARTGDEKLFF. In DNA form, the CDR3 reads TGCAGTGCTAGGACAGGGGATGAAAAACTGTTTTTT.

CDR3 in DNA: TGTGCCAGCAGCTGGACAGGCGACACCTACAATGAGCAGTTCTTC. This codes for CASSWTGDTYNEQFF. The V call is TRBV7-9, the J call TRBJ2-1; 7 bases map to TRBD1. CDR1 and CDR2 from the germline V gene are SEHNR and FQNEAQ (reference sequence). The length of the CDR3 is 15 residues. The V and J ends lost 4 bases and 2 bases, in that order; junction bases with no gene match: 5. The whole variable domain, remainder taken from reference TRBV7-9 and TRBJ2-1, is DTGVSQNPRHKITKRGQNVTFRCDPISEHNRLYWYRQTLGQGPEFLTYFQNEAQLEKSRLLSDRFSAERPKGSFSTLEIQRTEQGDSAMYLCASSWTGDTYNEQFFGPGTRLTVL.

This clonotype was counted a few times. DNA for the CDR3: TGTGCCACCAGCAGAGATCGGGGGGGCGGCAATCAGCCCCAGCATTTT. Its protein is CATSRDRGGGNQPQHF. The genes are TRBV15 and TRBJ1-5; tentatively, D is TRBD1 (6 bases). Germline CDR1 LNHNV, CDR2 YYDKDF (reference sequence). Trimming stripped 0 bases from V and 2 bases from J, with 11 bases between. The CDR3 totals 16 residues.

The chain combines TRBV2 with TRBJ2-7; the D call may be TRBD1 or TRBD2 (5 bases each). The CDR3 extends over 14 amino acids. Trimming cost V 6 bases and J 2 bases, with 14 bases left between them. Germline V CDR1 and CDR2: SNHLY, FYNNEI. The CDR3 is CASRGTVSPYEQYF. The CDR3 DNA follows: TGTGCCAGCAGGGGGACGGTTTCTCCCTACGAGCAGTACTTC. The full variable domain, with the rest looked up from reference TRBV2 and TRBJ2-7, is EPEVTQTPSHQVTQMGQEVILRCVPISNHLYFYWYRQILGQKVEFLVSFYNNEISEKSEIFDDQFSVERPDGSNFTLKIRSTKLEDSAMYFCASRGTVSPYEQYFGPGTRLTVT.

This clonotype was seen more than once but under ten times. The chain joins TRBV7-9 to TRBJ1-2; D is ambiguous. The CDR3 covers 14 residues. V was pared by 5 bases and J by 0 bases, with 10 bases between. Germline V gene data show CDR1 as SEHNR and CDR2 as FQNEAQ (reference sequence). CDR3 coding DNA: TGTGCCAGCAGCGCCCCTAAAGCTAACTATGGCTACACCTTC. Translating it yields CASSAPKANYGYTF.